These 17 T cell receptor beta chains were all obtained from the same sample, sequenced in a study of identical twins. MiXCR, run by TCRdb on the 5' RACE reads, gives a single entry per CDR3 protein. The table lists roughly 1.6 million distinct CDR3 sequences, under 35% of them singletons. The sample taken for sequencing was cord blood. Every receptor here comes from a newborn girl in good health.

This clonotype has only a few counts. The J gene is TRBJ2-7, the V gene TRBV20-1; D uncertain. The germline V gene has CDR1 DFQATT and CDR2 SNEGSKA (reference sequence). V lost 7 bases, J lost 0 bases, and 7 bases lay in between. This CDR3 has 11 amino acids. CDR3 in amino acids: CSVWASYEQYF. CDR3 coding DNA: TGCAGTGTCTGGGCCTCCTACGAGCAGTACTTC.

V and J are TRBV11-2 and TRBJ2-7, with 11 nucleotides matching TRBD2. V lost 3 bases, J lost 4 bases, and 5 bases stayed unmatched. Germline V CDR1 and CDR2: SGHAT, FQNNGV. This CDR3 is built from 15 residues. The CDR3 DNA is TGTGCCAGCAGCTTGACTAGCGGGATCAAGTACGAGCAGTACTTC. This encodes CASSLTSGIKYEQYF.

The gene calls are TRBV11-2 and TRBJ2-1, with D hard to call. The J call is uncertain, as TRBJ2-7 better fits the DNA end. The CDR3 has 14 residues. CDR1 SGHAT and CDR2 FQNNGV come from the germline V gene. CDR3 nucleotides: TGTGCCAGCACCTTCCAATCGGCGTACAATGAGCAGTACTTC. Residues: CASTFQSAYNEQYF.

Turning to this clonotype: Germline and junction disagree at one end, which may indicate a read error. The J gene is TRBJ2-1, the V gene TRBV29-1, with TRBD2 matching 12 bases. The CDR3 totals 14 residues. The germline CDR1 and CDR2 sequences are SQVTM and ANQGSEA. The CDR3 spells CGVRLAGVGETQFF. CDR3 bases: TGCGGCGTTCGACTAGCGGGAGTAGGAGAGACCCAGTTCTTC.

Here the CDR3 DNA reads TGTGCCAGTCGGACGGAATATAATTCACCCCTCCACTTT. Translation: CASRTEYNSPLHF. The chain has TRBV2 and TRBJ1-6; D unresolved. The CDR3 covers 13 residues. Germline CDR1 and CDR2: SNHLY and FYNNEI. Deletions cut 9 bases from V and 4 bases from J, with 10 bases between.

This clonotype has just a few counts. Mismatch with germline at one junction end may stem from a read error. This chain joins TRBV5-1 and TRBJ2-7; no clear D gene. Germline V gene lookup returns CDR1 SGHRS and CDR2 YFSETQ. The CDR3 consists of 12 residues. The CDR3 nucleotides read TGCGCCGGCAGCTTGGTTGGCTACGAGCAGTACTTC. It encodes CAGSLVGYEQYF.

The chain uses TRBV5-1 and TRBJ2-5; 11 bases align to TRBD2. The CDR3 extends over 14 amino acids. Germline CDR1 SGHRS, CDR2 YFSETQ. The trim removed 2 bases at V and 3 bases at J, leaving 0 bases unmatched. CDR3 residues: CASSFSGGEETQYF. The CDR3 DNA is TGCGCCAGCAGCTTTAGCGGGGGGGAAGAGACCCAGTACTTC.

The chain has TRBV7-9 and TRBJ1-2, with 8 bases aligning to TRBD1. The trim removed 1 base at V and 4 bases at J, leaving 8 bases unmatched. The CDR3 consists of 16 residues. Germline V gene lookup returns CDR1 SEHNR and CDR2 FQNEAQ (reference sequence). This CDR3 is CASSLERTGSGYGYTF. The CDR3 coding sequence is TGTGCCAGCAGCTTAGAGAGGACAGGGAGCGGCTATGGCTACACCTTC. Full variable domain (rest looked up from reference TRBV7-9 and TRBJ1-2): DTGVSQNPRHKITKRGQNVTFRCDPISEHNRLYWYRQTLGQGPEFLTYFQNEAQLEKSRLLSDRFSAERPKGSFSTLEIQRTEQGDSAMYLCASSLERTGSGYGYTFGSGTRLTVV.

The chain recombines TRBV20-1 with TRBJ2-4; TRBD1 matches 7 bases. The closer fit of TRBJ2-7 to the DNA end suggests the J call may be wrong. The CDR3 spans 16 residues. The germline V gene encodes CDR1 DFQATT and CDR2 SNEGSKA (reference sequence). CDR3 sequence (DNA): TGCAGTGCTAGGGATTGGTCAGGGGGTAGGGCCTACGAGCAGTACTTC. This gives the protein CSARDWSGGRAYEQYF.

The V gene is TRBV6-1, the J gene TRBJ1-5; D possibly corresponds to TRBD1 (6 bases). The CDR3 is 16 residues long. Germline V gene sequence: CDR1 MNHNS, CDR2 SASEGT. The germline V and J ends were trimmed by 7 bases and 1 base, with 17 bases remaining between them. The CDR3 here is CASIRRGGPSNQPQHF. The DNA of the CDR3 is TGTGCCAGCATTAGAAGGGGGGGTCCCAGCAATCAGCCCCAGCATTTT.

This clonotype was recorded many times. The chain uses TRBV12-3 or TRBV12-4 and TRBJ2-1; 14 bases map to TRBD2. This CDR3 spans 17 amino acids. The junction had 10 bases not matched to a gene; V was cut back by 4 bases and J by 8 bases. CDR3: CASSSPPGLAGVYEQFF. The CDR3 DNA reads TGTGCCAGCAGTTCTCCTCCGGGACTAGCGGGAGTATATGAGCAGTTCTTC.

This clonotype came up a few times. CDR3 region: CASRPGTGTGSYEQYF. Here the CDR3 DNA reads TGCGCCAGCAGACCTGGAACCGGGACAGGGTCCTACGAGCAGTACTTC. The V call is TRBV5-1, the J call TRBJ2-7; 9 bases match TRBD1. V lost 5 bases, J lost 1 base, and 10 bases stayed unmatched. This CDR3 is built from 16 residues. CDR1 SGHRS and CDR2 YFSETQ come from the germline V gene.

This clonotype was counted only a few times. This sequence joins TRBV5-1 and TRBJ2-3; tentative D call: TRBD2 (5 bases). Germline V CDR1 and CDR2: SGHRS, YFSETQ. Trimming took 1 base from V and 2 from J, leaving 17 bases between them. This CDR3 is 17 amino acids long. In DNA, the CDR3 is TGCGCCAGCAGCTTGAAAGCCGGGATGTGGAACACAGATACGCAGTATTTT. It translates to CASSLKAGMWNTDTQYF.

Many counts were recorded for this clonotype. The chain has TRBV6-5 and TRBJ2-3, with D perhaps being TRBD1 or TRBD2 (6 bases each). Germline CDR1 MNHEY, CDR2 SVGAGI. The CDR3 loop spans 15 amino acids. The germline V and J ends were trimmed by 3 bases and 0 bases, with 10 bases remaining between them. CDR3 residues: CASSYGGTSTDTQYF. DNA of the CDR3: TGTGCCAGCAGTTATGGCGGGACAAGCACAGATACGCAGTATTTT.

The rearrangement links TRBV5-6 to TRBJ2-7; D call uncertain. Germline loops: CDR1 SGHDT, CDR2 YYEEEE. V dropped 4 bases and J dropped 6 bases, with 11 bases sitting between them. The CDR3 runs 12 residues. This CDR3 is CASSDDLSEQYF. In DNA form, the CDR3 reads TGTGCCAGCAGCGACGACCTTTCCGAGCAGTACTTC.

V gene TRBV20-1 combines with J gene TRBJ2-1; the match to TRBD2 covers 9 bases. The J call could be wrong; TRBJ2-7 is a better fit for the DNA end. Germline V gene data show CDR1 as DFQATT and CDR2 as SNEGSKA (reference sequence). The CDR3 is 15 residues long. CDR3 amino acids: CSARARLAGAYEQYF. The CDR3, as DNA: TGCAGTGCTAGAGCTCGGTTAGCGGGGGCCTACGAGCAGTACTTC.

The V gene is TRBV6-6, the J gene TRBJ1-1, with 8 bases identical to TRBD1. The CDR3 runs 14 residues. CDR1 is MNHNY and CDR2 is SVGAGI in the germline V gene (reference sequence). V lost 2 bases and J lost 11; bases outside the gene matches: 10. CDR3 nucleotide sequence: TGTGCCAGCAGTTACCAAGCAGGGGGCCGAGGGGCTTTCTTT. Its protein product is CASSYQAGGRGAFF.